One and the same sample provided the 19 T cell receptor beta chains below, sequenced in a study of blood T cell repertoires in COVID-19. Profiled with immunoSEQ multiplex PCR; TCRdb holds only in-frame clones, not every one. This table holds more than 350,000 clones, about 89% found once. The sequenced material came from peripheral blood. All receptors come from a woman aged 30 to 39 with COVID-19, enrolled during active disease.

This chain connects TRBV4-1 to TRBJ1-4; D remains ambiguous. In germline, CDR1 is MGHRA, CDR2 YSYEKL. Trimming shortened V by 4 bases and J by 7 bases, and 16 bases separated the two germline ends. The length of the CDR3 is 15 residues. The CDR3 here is CASSPSQARPEKLFF. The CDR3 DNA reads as TGCGCCAGCAGCCCCTCCCAGGCCCGTCCTGAAAAACTGTTTTTT.

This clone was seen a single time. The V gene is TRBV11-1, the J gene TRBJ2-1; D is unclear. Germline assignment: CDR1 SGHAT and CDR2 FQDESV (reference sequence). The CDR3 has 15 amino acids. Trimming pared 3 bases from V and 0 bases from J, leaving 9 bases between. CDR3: CASSFRRISYNEQFF. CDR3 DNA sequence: TGTGCCAGCAGCTTCCGGCGGATCTCCTACAATGAGCAGTTCTTC.

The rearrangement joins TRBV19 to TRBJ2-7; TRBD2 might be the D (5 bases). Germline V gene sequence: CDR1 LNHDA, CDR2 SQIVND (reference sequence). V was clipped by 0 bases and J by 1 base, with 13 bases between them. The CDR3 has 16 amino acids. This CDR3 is CASSIDPTWTSYEQYF. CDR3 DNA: TGTGCCAGTAGTATAGATCCGACATGGACTTCCTACGAGCAGTACTTC.

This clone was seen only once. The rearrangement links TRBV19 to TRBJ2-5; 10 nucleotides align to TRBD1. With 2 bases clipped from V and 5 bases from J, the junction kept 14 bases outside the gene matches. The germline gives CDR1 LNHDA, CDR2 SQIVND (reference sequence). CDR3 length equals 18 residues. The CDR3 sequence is CASSIYGLGTGDRETQYF. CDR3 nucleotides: TGTGCCAGTAGTATATACGGACTCGGGACAGGGGACCGTGAGACCCAGTACTTC. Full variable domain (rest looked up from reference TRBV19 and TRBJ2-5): DGGITQSPKYLFRKEGQNVTLSCEQNLNHDAMYWYRQDPGQGLRLIYYSQIVNDFQKGDIAEGYSVSREKKESFPLTVTSAQKNPTAFYLCASSIYGLGTGDRETQYFGPGTRLLVL.

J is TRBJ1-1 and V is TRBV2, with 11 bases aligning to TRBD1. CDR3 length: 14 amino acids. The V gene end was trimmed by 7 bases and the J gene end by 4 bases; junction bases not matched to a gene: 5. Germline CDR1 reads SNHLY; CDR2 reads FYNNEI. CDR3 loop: CASTRDRGSTEAFF. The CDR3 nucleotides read TGTGCCAGCACCCGGGACAGGGGGAGCACTGAAGCTTTCTTT.

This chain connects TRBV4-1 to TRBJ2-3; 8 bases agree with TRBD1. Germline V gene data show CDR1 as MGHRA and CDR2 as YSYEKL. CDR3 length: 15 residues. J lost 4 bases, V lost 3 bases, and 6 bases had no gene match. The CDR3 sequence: CASSHVGQGPDTQYF. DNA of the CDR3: TGCGCCAGCAGCCATGTCGGACAGGGTCCAGATACGCAGTATTTT.

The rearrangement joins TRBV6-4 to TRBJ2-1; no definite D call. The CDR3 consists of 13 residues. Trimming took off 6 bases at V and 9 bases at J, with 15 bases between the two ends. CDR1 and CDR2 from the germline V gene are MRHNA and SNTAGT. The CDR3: CASSSASFGEQFF. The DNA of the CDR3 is TGTGCCAGCAGCTCCGCAAGCTTCGGTGAGCAGTTCTTC.

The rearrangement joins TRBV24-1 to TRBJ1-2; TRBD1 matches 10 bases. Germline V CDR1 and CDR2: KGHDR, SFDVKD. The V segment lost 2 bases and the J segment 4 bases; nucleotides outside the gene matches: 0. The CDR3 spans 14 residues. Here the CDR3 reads CATSDWDRGYGYTF. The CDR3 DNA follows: TGTGCCACCAGTGATTGGGACAGGGGCTATGGCTACACCTTC.

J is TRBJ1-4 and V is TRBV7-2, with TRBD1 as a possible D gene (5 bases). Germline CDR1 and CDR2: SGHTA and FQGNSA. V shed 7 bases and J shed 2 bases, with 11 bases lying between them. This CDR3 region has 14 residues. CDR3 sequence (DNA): TGTGCCAGCAAAATGCCAGGGACTAATGAAAAACTGTTTTTT. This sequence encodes CASKMPGTNEKLFF.

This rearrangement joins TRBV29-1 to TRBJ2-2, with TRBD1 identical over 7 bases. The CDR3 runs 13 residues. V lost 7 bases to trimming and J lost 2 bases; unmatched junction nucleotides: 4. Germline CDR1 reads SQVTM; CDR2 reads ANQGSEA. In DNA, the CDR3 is TGCAGCGGTTACAGGGGAAACACCGGGGAGCTGTTTTTT. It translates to CSGYRGNTGELFF.

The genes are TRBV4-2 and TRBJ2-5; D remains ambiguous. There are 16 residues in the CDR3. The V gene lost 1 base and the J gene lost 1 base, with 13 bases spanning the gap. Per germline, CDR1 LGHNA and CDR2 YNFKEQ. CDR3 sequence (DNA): TGTGCCAGCAGCCAAGGGCGCGGTCAAGTCCAAGAGACCCAGTACTTC. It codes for CASSQGRGQVQETQYF.

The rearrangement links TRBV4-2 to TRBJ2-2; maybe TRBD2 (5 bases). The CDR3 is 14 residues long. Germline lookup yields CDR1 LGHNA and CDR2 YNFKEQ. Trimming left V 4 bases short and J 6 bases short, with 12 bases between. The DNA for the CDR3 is TGTGCCAGCAGCCCAAAAGGGAGCCCCGGGGAGCTGTTTTTT. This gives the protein CASSPKGSPGELFF.

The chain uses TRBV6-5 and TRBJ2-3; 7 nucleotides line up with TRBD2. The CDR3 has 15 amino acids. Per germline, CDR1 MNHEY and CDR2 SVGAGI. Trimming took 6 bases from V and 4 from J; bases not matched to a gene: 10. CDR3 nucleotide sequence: TGTGCCAGCAGGCCCTGGGAGGGCCAGGCAGATACGCAGTATTTT. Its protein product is CASRPWEGQADTQYF.

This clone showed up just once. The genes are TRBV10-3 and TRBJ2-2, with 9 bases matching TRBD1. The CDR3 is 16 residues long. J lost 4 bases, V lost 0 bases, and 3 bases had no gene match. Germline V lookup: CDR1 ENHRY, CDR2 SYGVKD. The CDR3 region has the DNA TGTGCCATCAGTGAGTCCGAGGACAGGGGCACCGGGGAGCTGTTTTTT. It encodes CAISESEDRGTGELFF.

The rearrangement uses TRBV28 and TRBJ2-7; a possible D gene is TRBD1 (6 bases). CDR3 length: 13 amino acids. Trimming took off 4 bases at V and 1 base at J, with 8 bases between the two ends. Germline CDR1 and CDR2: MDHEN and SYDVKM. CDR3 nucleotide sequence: TGTGCCAGCAGTTGGGACATTTCCTACGAGCAGTACTTC. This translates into CASSWDISYEQYF.

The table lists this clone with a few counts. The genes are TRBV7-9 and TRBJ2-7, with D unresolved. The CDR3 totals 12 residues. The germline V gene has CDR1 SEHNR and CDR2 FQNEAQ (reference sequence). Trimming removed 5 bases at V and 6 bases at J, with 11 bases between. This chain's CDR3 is CASSPRGSEQYF. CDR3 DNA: TGTGCCAGCAGCCCAAGAGGCTCCGAGCAGTACTTC.

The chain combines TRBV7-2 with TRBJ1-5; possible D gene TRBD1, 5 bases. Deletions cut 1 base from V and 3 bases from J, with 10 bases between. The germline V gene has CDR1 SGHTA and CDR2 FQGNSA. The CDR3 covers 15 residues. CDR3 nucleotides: TGTGCCAGCAGCTTAGACGGGGGTGCCAATCAGCCCCAGCATTTT. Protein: CASSLDGGANQPQHF. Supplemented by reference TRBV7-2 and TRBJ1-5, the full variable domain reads GAGVSQSPSNKVTEKGKDVELRCDPISGHTALYWYRQSLGQGLEFLIYFQGNSAPDKSGLPSDRFSAERTGGSVSTLTIQRTQQEDSAVYLCASSLDGGANQPQHFGDGTRLSIL.

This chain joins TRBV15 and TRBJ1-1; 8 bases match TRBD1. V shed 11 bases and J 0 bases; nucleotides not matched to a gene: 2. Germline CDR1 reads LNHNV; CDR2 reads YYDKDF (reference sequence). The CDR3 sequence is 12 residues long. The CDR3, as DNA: TGTGCCGCGGGACAGGTGAACACTGAAGCTTTCTTT. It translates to CAAGQVNTEAFF.

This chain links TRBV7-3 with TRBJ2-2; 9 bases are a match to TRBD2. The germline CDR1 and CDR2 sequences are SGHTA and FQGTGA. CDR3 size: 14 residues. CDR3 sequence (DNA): TGTGCTTTAGTAGCGGGAGTGGGGACCGGGGAGCTGTTTTTT. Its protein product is CALVAGVGTGELFF.